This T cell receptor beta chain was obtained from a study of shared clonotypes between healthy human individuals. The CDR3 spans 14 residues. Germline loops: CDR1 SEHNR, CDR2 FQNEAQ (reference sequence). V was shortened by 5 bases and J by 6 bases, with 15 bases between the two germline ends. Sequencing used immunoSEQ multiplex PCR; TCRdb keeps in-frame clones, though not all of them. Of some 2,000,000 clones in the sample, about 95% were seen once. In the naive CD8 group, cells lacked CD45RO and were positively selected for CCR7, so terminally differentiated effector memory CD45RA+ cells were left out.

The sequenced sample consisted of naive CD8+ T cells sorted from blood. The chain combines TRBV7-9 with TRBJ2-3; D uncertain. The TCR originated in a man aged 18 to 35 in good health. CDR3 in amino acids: CASSLDTSRDTQYF. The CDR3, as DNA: TGTGCCAGCAGCCTAGACACGAGTAGGGATACGCAGTATTTT. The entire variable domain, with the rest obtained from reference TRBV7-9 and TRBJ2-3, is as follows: DTGVSQNPRHKITKRGQNVTFRCDPISEHNRLYWYRQTLGQGPEFLTYFQNEAQLEKSRLLSDRFSAERPKGSFSTLEIQRTEQGDSAMYLCASSLDTSRDTQYFGPGTRLTVL.